These 3 T cell receptor beta chains came from one sample sequenced in a study of blood T cell repertoires in COVID-19. The table came from immunoSEQ multiplex PCR; TCRdb's copy has only in-frame clones and leaves some out. The table lists 200,000 or so clones, roughly 87% of them singletons. Specimen: PBMCs or T cells enriched from blood (not recorded which). Every receptor here comes from a man aged 25-45 years who had recovered from COVID-19.

V gene TRBV5-1 combines with J gene TRBJ1-2, with unresolved D. V lost 4 bases and J 4 bases, leaving 14 bases between the germline ends. This CDR3 contains 14 residues. The germline V gene has CDR1 SGHRS and CDR2 YFSETQ. CDR3 sequence reads: CASSIMDGSYGYTF. CDR3 DNA: TGCGCCAGCAGCATCATGGACGGGAGCTATGGCTACACCTTC.

The chain uses TRBV5-5 and TRBJ2-7; 8 bases are a match to TRBD1. After removal of 6 bases from V and 2 bases from J, the junction contained 13 bases not matched to a gene. The germline CDR1 and CDR2 sequences are SGHKS and YYEKEE (reference sequence). The CDR3 runs to 16 residues. The DNA for the CDR3 is TGTGCCAGCACCAAAGCAGGGGGCCCCTACACCTACGAGCAGTACTTC. Translation gives CASTKAGGPYTYEQYF. Supplemented by reference TRBV5-5 and TRBJ2-7, the full variable domain reads DAGVTQSPTHLIKTRGQQVTLRCSPISGHKSVSWYQQVLGQGPQFIFQYYEKEERGRGNFPDRFSARQFPNYSSELNVNALLLGDSALYLCASTKAGGPYTYEQYFGPGTRLTVT.

This chain joins TRBV7-2 and TRBJ2-7; TRBD1 matches 9 bases. The junction had 3 bases not matched to a gene; V was cut back by 1 base and J by 5 bases. This CDR3 has 14 residues. Germline V gene sequence: CDR1 SGHTA, CDR2 FQGNSA. CDR3 in amino acids: CASSLEQGAHEQYF. The CDR3 bases are TGTGCCAGCAGCTTAGAACAGGGGGCCCACGAGCAGTACTTC.